Given below is one T cell receptor beta chain in context. The record originates from a study of blood T cell repertoires in COVID-19. Background on the study: The samples span acute and convalescent COVID-19 from the United States, Italy and Spain.

In the original workflow: Reference gene primer amplification gave estimated nucleated cell counts. TCRdb's copy holds only in-frame clones and misses some; the assay was immunoSEQ multiplex PCR. For V, J and clone size, that table is used; D and trimming come from the DNA. The sample lists more than 150,000 clones; 75% to 85% were seen once. The sample was peripheral blood. The clonotype comes from a woman older than 75 with COVID-19, enrolled during active disease.

The CDR3 region is CASSLDGVMNTEAFF. The CDR3 region has the DNA TGTGCCAGCAGTTTAGACGGGGTAATGAACACTGAAGCTTTCTTT. This chain links TRBV2 with TRBJ1-1; no clear D. This CDR3 has 15 amino acids. Between the trimmed V and J ends, which lost 5 bases and 0 bases, there was a span of 13 bases. Germline assignment: CDR1 SNHLY and CDR2 FYNNEI.